One and the same sample provided the 19 T cell receptor beta chains below, sequenced in a study of blood T cell repertoires in COVID-19 (dated by TCRdb to about 2020). The receptor library was made with the immunoSEQ multiplex PCR assay. TCRdb obtained this table from immuneACCESS and retained in-frame rearrangements with V and J assigned. These tables miss some clones; where compared with another copy, unresolved V genes account for less than half of the shortfall, and the remainder is unexplained. The sample has around 250,000 clones on record, 86% of them singletons. Around a sixth of the sample is in the top ten clones. The material sequenced was PBMCs or T cells enriched from blood (not recorded which). These receptor sequences come from a man aged 18 to 29 who had recovered from COVID-19.

The chain is built from TRBV18 and TRBJ2-1; D not resolved. Trimming cost V 4 bases and J 5 bases, with 12 bases left between them. Germline CDR1 KGHSH, CDR2 LQKENI. The CDR3 runs to 14 residues. CDR3 residues: CASSLSRSDNEQFF. CDR3 DNA: TGTGCCAGCTCACTCTCGAGGTCAGACAATGAGCAGTTCTTC.

The chain uses TRBV7-9 and TRBJ1-2, with 7 bases that match TRBD1. V gave up 2 bases and J gave up 5 bases; unmatched junction bases: 2. CDR1 is SEHNR and CDR2 is FQNEAQ in the germline V gene (reference sequence). This CDR3 is 13 amino acids long. Here the CDR3 reads CASSLTGEYGYTF. CDR3 bases: TGTGCCAGCAGCTTAACAGGGGAATATGGCTACACCTTC.

The chain links TRBV7-2 to TRBJ2-7; D not certain. Trimming took off 5 bases at V and 2 bases at J, with 13 bases between the two ends. The germline CDR1 and CDR2 sequences are SGHTA and FQGNSA. This CDR3 contains 14 residues. The CDR3 coding sequence is TGTGCCAGCAGCCCCGGTAGCACCACCTACGAGCAGTACTTC. Protein: CASSPGSTTYEQYF.

This chain links TRBV7-2 with TRBJ2-3; 10 bases map to TRBD2. Germline V gene data show CDR1 as SGHTA and CDR2 as FQGNSA. J lost 1 base, V lost 3 bases, and 10 bases had no gene match. This CDR3 is built from 18 residues. CDR3 DNA sequence: TGTGCCAGCAGCTTCGTAGCGGGGGGAGGTCGCGGCACAGATACGCAGTATTTT. Translation gives CASSFVAGGGRGTDTQYF.

This chain links TRBV28 with TRBJ1-6; TRBD1 might be the D (6 bases). Germline CDR1 MDHEN, CDR2 SYDVKM. Trimming stripped 6 bases from V and 0 bases from J, with 15 bases between. The CDR3 sequence is 17 residues long. CDR3 amino acids: CASSPRTVSSYNSPLHF. DNA for the CDR3: TGTGCCAGCAGCCCCCGGACAGTCAGCTCCTATAATTCACCCCTCCACTTT.

The chain couples TRBV18 to TRBJ1-2; possible D gene TRBD1, 5 bases. V was cut by 3 bases and J by 7 bases, with 12 bases left in between. The CDR3 has 13 amino acids. Per the germline V gene, CDR1 is KGHSH and CDR2 is LQKENI. CDR3 nucleotide sequence: TGTGCCAGCTCACCGCGGGAGGGGCTTGGCTACACCTTC. Its protein is CASSPREGLGYTF.

The V call is TRBV28, the J call TRBJ2-5; possible D gene TRBD1, 5 bases. CDR3 length: 12 amino acids. V lost 5 bases and J 14 bases, leaving 18 bases between the germline ends. Looked up from germline, CDR1 is MDHEN and CDR2 is SYDVKM. The CDR3 coding sequence is TGTGCCAGCAGTCCTATCAGGGATTTGGCCTACTTC. Translated: CASSPIRDLAYF.

V and J are TRBV7-9 and TRBJ2-3; 10 positions match TRBD1. The CDR3 loop spans 16 amino acids. Germline V gives CDR1 SEHNR, CDR2 FQNEAQ (reference sequence). V dropped 3 bases and J dropped 2; count of bases not matched to a gene: 5. CDR3 sequence reads: CASSLGQGTITDTQYF. The CDR3 nucleotides are TGTGCCAGCAGCTTGGGACAGGGGACGATCACAGATACGCAGTATTTT.

The V gene is TRBV15, the J gene TRBJ2-1, with D perhaps TRBD1 (8 bases). CDR1 and CDR2 from the germline V gene are LNHNV and YYDKDF (reference sequence). V lost 0 bases to trimming and J lost 6 bases, with 15 bases between them. This CDR3 spans 16 amino acids. DNA of the CDR3: TGTGCCACCAGCAGAGATTCAGGGGGCGGGGGCAATGAGCAGTTCTTC. It codes for CATSRDSGGGGNEQFF. The full variable domain, with the rest looked up from reference TRBV15 and TRBJ2-1, is DAMVIQNPRYQVTQFGKPVTLSCSQTLNHNVMYWYQQKSSQAPKLLFHYYDKDFNNEADTPDNFQSRRPNTSFCFLDIRSPGLGDTAMYLCATSRDSGGGGNEQFFGPGTRLTVL.

The CDR3 loop is CATSRYRQGAGETQYF. In DNA form, the CDR3 reads TGTGCCACCAGCAGGTATCGACAGGGGGCTGGGGAGACCCAGTACTTC. This sequence joins TRBV15 and TRBJ2-5; 10 nucleotides match TRBD1. Germline assignment: CDR1 LNHNV and CDR2 YYDKDF (reference sequence). The length of the CDR3 is 16 residues. V was pared by 3 bases and J by 5 bases, with 9 bases of the junction left unmatched.

The J gene is TRBJ2-7, the V gene TRBV7-3, with D tentatively TRBD2 (5 bases). Between the trimmed V and J ends, which lost 6 bases and 1 base, there was a span of 16 bases. Germline CDR1 reads SGHTA; CDR2 reads FQGTGA. The CDR3 length is 15 residues. In nucleotides, the CDR3 is TGTGCCAGCAGTCAATCGGCTGGAGGATCCTACGAGCAGTACTTC. Amino acids: CASSQSAGGSYEQYF.

This clone was seen more than once but under ten times. Other DNA sequences in the same sample also yield this CDR3. The chain has TRBV27 and TRBJ1-5, with TRBD1 as a possible D gene (5 bases). V was clipped by 3 bases and J by 4 bases, with 10 bases between them. Looked up from germline, CDR1 is MNHEY and CDR2 is SMNVEV (reference sequence). The CDR3 consists of 14 residues. In nucleotides, the CDR3 is TGTGCCAGCAGTTTGCGGGGGGGAAATCAGCCCCAGCATTTT. It encodes CASSLRGGNQPQHF.

CDR3 region: CASSTRDSGNTIYF. CDR3 coding DNA: TGTGCCAGCAGTACCAGGGATTCTGGAAACACCATATATTTT. This sequence joins TRBV28 and TRBJ1-3, with a weak D call TRBD1 (5 bases). Trimming cost V 5 bases and J 1 base, with 9 bases left between them. Germline CDR1 is MDHEN and CDR2 is SYDVKM. The CDR3 extends over 14 amino acids.

A word on this clone: Other DNA sequences in the sample encode the same CDR3. The chain combines TRBV30 with TRBJ2-5; 7 bases are shared with TRBD2. Germline-derived CDR1 and CDR2 are GTSNPN and SVGIG (reference sequence). The junction had 3 bases not matched to a gene; V was cut back by 3 bases and J by 2 bases. The CDR3 runs to 13 residues. DNA of the CDR3: TGTGCCTGGAGGGGGGGGAGGCAAGAGACCCAGTACTTC. Its translation is CAWRGGRQETQYF.

The CDR3 region is CASSEQLALETQYF. Here the CDR3 DNA reads TGTGCCAGCAGTGAACAGCTAGCGCTGGAGACCCAGTACTTC. The chain couples TRBV2 to TRBJ2-5, with D possibly matching TRBD2 (6 bases). V was trimmed by 2 bases and J by 5 bases, leaving 12 bases between them. The CDR3 runs to 14 residues. CDR1 is SNHLY, CDR2 FYNNEI, per germline.

The chain employs TRBV28 and TRBJ2-7; a possible D gene is TRBD1 (5 bases). The CDR3 totals 13 residues. Looked up from germline, CDR1 is MDHEN and CDR2 is SYDVKM. V lost 5 bases, J lost 4 bases, and 12 bases lay in between. The CDR3 sequence: CASSPQRGYEQYF. The CDR3 DNA reads as TGTGCCAGCAGTCCCCAAAGGGGATACGAGCAGTACTTC.

This rearrangement joins TRBV6-5 to TRBJ2-3; 11 positions match TRBD2. Trimming at V came to 4 bases and at J to 4 bases, leaving 4 bases not matched to a gene. The CDR3 has 15 residues. CDR1 and CDR2 (germline): MNHEY, SVGAGI. CDR3 sequence reads: CASSSPSGGPDTQYF. CDR3 bases: TGTGCCAGCAGTTCACCTAGCGGGGGGCCAGATACGCAGTATTTT.

The chain joins TRBV24-1 to TRBJ2-2; 9 nucleotides line up with TRBD1. With 5 bases clipped from V and 5 bases from J, the junction kept 8 bases outside the gene matches. Germline CDR1 reads KGHDR; CDR2 reads SFDVKD. The CDR3 runs to 16 residues. Written as DNA, the CDR3 is TGTGCCACCAGTGGCTACAGGGGGCCCTGGACCGGGGAGCTGTTTTTT. Its protein product is CATSGYRGPWTGELFF.

The V and J genes are TRBV27 and TRBJ2-7, with D possibly being TRBD1 (5 bases). Trimming removed 2 bases from V and 3 bases from J, with 11 bases in between. This CDR3 contains 14 residues. Germline lookup yields CDR1 MNHEY and CDR2 SMNVEV (reference sequence). CDR3 residues: CASSLPGSIYEQYF. CDR3 bases: TGTGCCAGCAGTTTACCAGGGTCTATCTACGAGCAGTACTTC.